The rows below give T cell receptor beta chains drawn from one sample of a study of blood T cell repertoires in COVID-19. Some clones are missing from TCRdb's copy, which holds only in-frame ones; the method was immunoSEQ multiplex PCR. This sample has over 400,000 clones; approximately 83% occur once, and the top ten carry under 4%. Specimen: peripheral blood. The receptors here all came from a human donor in a cohort sampled during active COVID-19. CDR3s include the opening cysteine and the closing phenylalanine or tryptophan. D genes are given only for firm matches. Clone size, where shown, is once, few, many, or a class for clones that have expanded.

cdr3_nt: TGTGCCAGCAGTTACGCGGGGCGGCTGTTTTTT; cdr3_aa: CASSYAGRLFF; v_call: TRBV6-5; j_call: TRBJ1-4; clone_size: .; d_call: .
cdr3_nt: TGTGCCAGCAGCTTATCCCCGACAGGGGACTTACTCTCTGGAAACACCATATATTTT; cdr3_aa: CASSLSPTGDLLSGNTIYF; v_call: TRBV7-6; j_call: TRBJ1-3; clone_size: .; d_call: TRBD1
cdr3_nt: TGTGCCAGCAGTTCAGTTCTATCCTCTAGCTATGGCTACACCTTC; cdr3_aa: CASSSVLSSSYGYTF; v_call: TRBV27; j_call: TRBJ1-2; clone_size: .; d_call: .
cdr3_nt: TGTGCCTGGACCCCGGACAGCTCCTACGAGCAGTACTTC; cdr3_aa: CAWTPDSSYEQYF; v_call: TRBV30; j_call: TRBJ2-7; clone_size: .; d_call: .
cdr3_nt: TGTGCCAGCAGCTCCGGACAGGGTCCCGAAAAACTGTTTTTT; cdr3_aa: CASSSGQGPEKLFF; v_call: TRBV11-2; j_call: TRBJ1-4; clone_size: .; d_call: TRBD1
cdr3_nt: TGTGCCAGCAGTCCCGGGACAGGGGGCGATTGGGAAAAACTGTTTTTT; cdr3_aa: CASSPGTGGDWEKLFF; v_call: TRBV2; j_call: TRBJ1-4; clone_size: .; d_call: TRBD1
cdr3_nt: TGTGCCTGGAGTCTTGGGGGGAATCAGCCCCAGCATTTT; cdr3_aa: CAWSLGGNQPQHF; v_call: TRBV30; j_call: TRBJ1-5; clone_size: .; d_call: .
cdr3_nt: TGTGCCAGTAGTGGCTACGGGGAGGGCCCCACTGGAAACACCATATATTTT; cdr3_aa: CASSGYGEGPTGNTIYF; v_call: TRBV19; j_call: TRBJ1-3; clone_size: once; d_call: .
cdr3_nt: TGTGCCAGCGTTCTAACAGGGGATAATCAGCCCCAGCATTTT; cdr3_aa: CASVLTGDNQPQHF; v_call: TRBV2; j_call: TRBJ1-5; clone_size: few; d_call: TRBD1
cdr3_nt: TGTGCCAGCAGCCCAAAACAGGGAGGGTCCAATTATGGCTACACCTTC; cdr3_aa: CASSPKQGGSNYGYTF; v_call: TRBV4-2; j_call: TRBJ1-2; clone_size: .; d_call: .
cdr3_nt: TGTGCCAGCAGCAAACGGCCGCAACAGGACCCATTATGGTTAGCCAAAAACATTCAGTACTTC; cdr3_aa: CASSKRPQQDPLWLAKNIQYF; v_call: TRBV21-1; j_call: TRBJ2-4; clone_size: once; d_call: .
cdr3_nt: TGCGCCAGCAGCTTGGGCAGGTTGACCTACAATGAGCAGTTCTTC; cdr3_aa: CASSLGRLTYNEQFF; v_call: TRBV5-1; j_call: TRBJ2-1; clone_size: once; d_call: .
cdr3_nt: TGTGCCATCAGTGATCAGAACAGCATGTATGGCTACACCTTC; cdr3_aa: CAISDQNSMYGYTF; v_call: TRBV10-3; j_call: TRBJ1-2; clone_size: .; d_call: .
cdr3_nt: TGTGCCTGGAGTGTGGGGGCCGGGAATTCACCCCTCCACTTT; cdr3_aa: CAWSVGAGNSPLHF; v_call: TRBV30; j_call: TRBJ1-6; clone_size: many; d_call: .
cdr3_nt: TGTGCCAGCAGCTCGTACGGACAGGGGGCTAGGCAGCCCCAGCATTTT; cdr3_aa: CASSSYGQGARQPQHF; v_call: TRBV7-2; j_call: TRBJ1-5; clone_size: .; d_call: TRBD1
cdr3_nt: TGTGCCAGCCGACAGGGTCCCTCTGGAAACACCATATATTTT; cdr3_aa: CASRQGPSGNTIYF; v_call: TRBV5-6; j_call: TRBJ1-3; clone_size: .; d_call: TRBD1
cdr3_nt: TGTGCCAGCAGCCGCACTAGCGGGACCTACAATGAGCAGTTCTTC; cdr3_aa: CASSRTSGTYNEQFF; v_call: TRBV11-3; j_call: TRBJ2-1; clone_size: .; d_call: TRBD2
cdr3_nt: TGTGCCAGCAGTTACCGAGGACTAGCGGCTACCTACAATGAGCAGTTCTTC; cdr3_aa: CASSYRGLAATYNEQFF; v_call: TRBV6-2/TRBV6-3; j_call: TRBJ2-1; clone_size: .; d_call: TRBD2
cdr3_nt: TGTGCCAGCAGATCCCGGGACAGTAACTATGGCTACACCTTC; cdr3_aa: CASRSRDSNYGYTF; v_call: TRBV6-5; j_call: TRBJ1-2; clone_size: .; d_call: TRBD1
cdr3_nt: TGTGCCAGCTCACCTCGGACTAGCGGGACTGTCGAGCAGTACTTC; cdr3_aa: CASSPRTSGTVEQYF; v_call: TRBV18; j_call: TRBJ2-7; clone_size: .; d_call: TRBD2
cdr3_nt: TGTGCCAGCAGGTTGCGTGGGCCCTACAATGAGCAGTTCTTC; cdr3_aa: CASRLRGPYNEQFF; v_call: TRBV28; j_call: TRBJ2-1; clone_size: .; d_call: .
cdr3_nt: TGCGCCAGCAGCTTAACCCCTCCCGACAGGGGGGAAGAGACCCAGTACTTC; cdr3_aa: CASSLTPPDRGEETQYF; v_call: TRBV5-1; j_call: TRBJ2-5; clone_size: .; d_call: TRBD1
cdr3_nt: TGTGCCATATCTTCAGACAGGGCGGCTGGAAACACCATATATTTT; cdr3_aa: CAISSDRAAGNTIYF; v_call: TRBV6-5; j_call: TRBJ1-3; clone_size: .; d_call: TRBD1
cdr3_nt: TGTGCCACCAGCAGAGAGGACTTGGCGCAGTATTTT; cdr3_aa: CATSREDLAQYF; v_call: TRBV15; j_call: TRBJ2-3; clone_size: .; d_call: .
cdr3_nt: TGTGCCAGCAGTAGAAAGACTAGCGGGAGGGCCACAGATACGCAGTATTTT; cdr3_aa: CASSRKTSGRATDTQYF; v_call: TRBV27; j_call: TRBJ2-3; clone_size: .; d_call: TRBD2
cdr3_nt: TGCAGCACAAAGCGGGACAACACAGATACGCAGTATTTT; cdr3_aa: CSTKRDNTDTQYF; v_call: TRBV29-1; j_call: TRBJ2-3; clone_size: .; d_call: .
cdr3_nt: TGTGCCAGCAGTGGACAGGGGGCCCTTTATACGCAGTATTTT; cdr3_aa: CASSGQGALYTQYF; v_call: TRBV25-1; j_call: TRBJ2-3; clone_size: .; d_call: TRBD1
cdr3_nt: TGTGCCAGCAGTTACTCCGGGACAGGGGCCGAGCAGTACTTC; cdr3_aa: CASSYSGTGAEQYF; v_call: TRBV6-5; j_call: TRBJ2-7; clone_size: .; d_call: TRBD1
cdr3_nt: TGTGCCAGTAGTATAGATCAGCAGGTACCCTACGAGCAGTACTTC; cdr3_aa: CASSIDQQVPYEQYF; v_call: TRBV19; j_call: TRBJ2-7; clone_size: .; d_call: .
cdr3_nt: TGCGCCAGCAGCTTGGCCGGGTCCCACTTCGGAAACACCATATATTTT; cdr3_aa: CASSLAGSHFGNTIYF; v_call: TRBV5-1; j_call: TRBJ1-3; clone_size: .; d_call: .
cdr3_nt: TGTGCCAGCAGTTACGAAGGGGGGGCCCTACGTGGAGCTTTCTTT; cdr3_aa: CASSYEGGALRGAFF; v_call: TRBV6-5; j_call: TRBJ1-1; clone_size: .; d_call: .
cdr3_nt: TGTGCCATTACTCCGGGACAGGGTAGCACTGAAGCTTTCTTT; cdr3_aa: CAITPGQGSTEAFF; v_call: TRBV10-3; j_call: TRBJ1-1; clone_size: .; d_call: TRBD1
cdr3_nt: TGTGCCAGCAGCTACAGCAATCAGCCCCAGCATTTT; cdr3_aa: CASSYSNQPQHF; v_call: TRBV12-3/TRBV12-4; j_call: TRBJ1-5; clone_size: .; d_call: .
cdr3_nt: TGCGCCAGCAGCTGGTCCGGACAGGGGGTTACTGAAGCTTTCTTT; cdr3_aa: CASSWSGQGVTEAFF; v_call: TRBV5-1; j_call: TRBJ1-1; clone_size: .; d_call: TRBD1
cdr3_nt: TGTGCCAGCAGACTAGCGGGAGAAGGCAATGAGCAGTTCTTC; cdr3_aa: CASRLAGEGNEQFF; v_call: TRBV7-3; j_call: TRBJ2-1; clone_size: .; d_call: TRBD2
cdr3_nt: TGTGCCAGTCAGAACAGGGGTATGAGCAATCAGCCCCAGCATTTT; cdr3_aa: CASQNRGMSNQPQHF; v_call: TRBV19; j_call: TRBJ1-5; clone_size: few; d_call: TRBD1
cdr3_nt: TGTGCCAGCAGCTCCAGTGGGGCAGGGTACCAAGAGACCCAGTACTTC; cdr3_aa: CASSSSGAGYQETQYF; v_call: TRBV7-2; j_call: TRBJ2-5; clone_size: .; d_call: .
cdr3_nt: TGTGCCAGCAGTTCTAATTCGGTCGGGCAAGAGACCCAGTACTTC; cdr3_aa: CASSSNSVGQETQYF; v_call: TRBV28; j_call: TRBJ2-5; clone_size: once; d_call: .
cdr3_nt: TGTGCCAGCAGCGTAGCGGGGTCTCTTACCTACGAGCAGTACTTC; cdr3_aa: CASSVAGSLTYEQYF; v_call: TRBV9; j_call: TRBJ2-7; clone_size: .; d_call: .
cdr3_nt: TGTGCCAGCAGTTTATCCTCAGCAGGGGGCATCTATGGCTACACCTTC; cdr3_aa: CASSLSSAGGIYGYTF; v_call: TRBV27; j_call: TRBJ1-2; clone_size: .; d_call: TRBD1
cdr3_nt: TGTGCCAGCAGCGTTAGCGGGAGTATATCCGGGGCCAACGTCCTGACTTTC; cdr3_aa: CASSVSGSISGANVLTF; v_call: TRBV9; j_call: TRBJ2-6; clone_size: .; d_call: TRBD2
cdr3_nt: TGTGCCAGCAGTGGGAGCTCTTCCTACAATGAGCAGTTCTTC; cdr3_aa: CASSGSSSYNEQFF; v_call: TRBV25-1; j_call: TRBJ2-1; clone_size: .; d_call: .
cdr3_nt: TGTGCCAGCAGCACAGAGGATTCAAGGACTAGGGGGATGAACACTGAAGCTTTCTTT; cdr3_aa: CASSTEDSRTRGMNTEAFF; v_call: TRBV7-9; j_call: TRBJ1-1; clone_size: .; d_call: .
cdr3_nt: TGTGCCTGGAGTGTAGGCAGGCAAAGCACAGATACGCAGTATTTT; cdr3_aa: CAWSVGRQSTDTQYF; v_call: TRBV30; j_call: TRBJ2-3; clone_size: .; d_call: .
cdr3_nt: TGTGCCAGTAGTAGGGGGCTGAGAGATACGCAGTATTTT; cdr3_aa: CASSRGLRDTQYF; v_call: TRBV19; j_call: TRBJ2-3; clone_size: .; d_call: .
cdr3_nt: TGTGCCACCAGCAGAGTAATCGGGGATGAGCAGTTCTTC; cdr3_aa: CATSRVIGDEQFF; v_call: TRBV15; j_call: TRBJ2-1; clone_size: .; d_call: .
cdr3_nt: TGTGCCAGCAGCTTGGTAGGCGGGACAGATGAAAAACTGTTTTTT; cdr3_aa: CASSLVGGTDEKLFF; v_call: TRBV5-6; j_call: TRBJ1-4; clone_size: .; d_call: TRBD1
cdr3_nt: TGTGCCAGCTCACAAGGGACAGATAATCAGCCCCAGCATTTT; cdr3_aa: CASSQGTDNQPQHF; v_call: TRBV18; j_call: TRBJ1-5; clone_size: .; d_call: TRBD1
cdr3_nt: TGTGCCAGCAGCTTGGGGCAGGTCACTGAAGCTTTCTTT; cdr3_aa: CASSLGQVTEAFF; v_call: TRBV5-6; j_call: TRBJ1-1; clone_size: .; d_call: .
cdr3_nt: TGTGCCAGCAGACTTCAAGCGAGCTCCTACGAGCAGTACTTC; cdr3_aa: CASRLQASSYEQYF; v_call: TRBV6-4; j_call: TRBJ2-7; clone_size: .; d_call: .
cdr3_nt: TGTGCCAGCAGTACGGGACAGGGCTCTTCACCCCTCCACTTT; cdr3_aa: CASSTGQGSSPLHF; v_call: TRBV6-5; j_call: TRBJ1-6; clone_size: .; d_call: TRBD1
cdr3_nt: TGTGCCAGCAGTCAGGGACAGGCCAATCAGCCCCAGCATTTT; cdr3_aa: CASSQGQANQPQHF; v_call: TRBV3-1/TRBV3-2; j_call: TRBJ1-5; clone_size: .; d_call: TRBD1